These 18 T cell receptor beta chains were sequenced from one sample in a study of blood T cell repertoires in COVID-19. Here immunoSEQ multiplex PCR was the method, and the copy in TCRdb shows in-frame clones only, minus some. The sample carries about 170,000 clones, 82% recorded once. Source material: peripheral blood. The source of these receptors is a woman in her thirties or forties with COVID-19, enrolled during active disease.

The CDR3 region has the DNA TGTGCCAGCGCCTCACAAGGGACAGTCCCAGAGCGGCCCCAGCATTTT. Translating it yields CASASQGTVPERPQHF. The J gene is TRBJ1-5, the V gene TRBV19, with 7 bases that match TRBD1. The CDR3 is 16 residues long. In germline, CDR1 is LNHDA, CDR2 SQIVND (reference sequence). Germline trimming cut 9 bases from V and 9 bases from J; bases unmatched to any gene: 20.

This clone was counted only a few times. This rearrangement joins TRBV5-6 to TRBJ1-2; a weak D match, TRBD1 (5 bases). The CDR3 sequence is 15 residues long. CDR1 is SGHDT and CDR2 is YYEEEE in the germline V gene. Trimming left V 3 bases short and J 4 bases short, with 16 bases between. CDR3 amino acids: CASSYPSGRGYGYTF. The CDR3 bases are TGTGCCAGCAGCTACCCATCGGGGAGGGGCTATGGCTACACCTTC.

The chain joins TRBV11-2 to TRBJ1-4; a possible D gene is TRBD1 (5 bases). Germline-derived CDR1 and CDR2 are SGHAT and FQNNGV. Trimming stripped 5 bases from V and 8 bases from J, with 18 bases between. The CDR3 spans 15 residues. Here the CDR3 DNA reads TGTGCCAGCAGCCCAGTGGGGGGGGTACTCGAAAAACTGTTTTTT. Translated, it gives CASSPVGGVLEKLFF.

This clone has just one count. The CDR3 spells CASSSSLPGAFF. The CDR3 bases are TGTGCCAGTAGTTCTTCTCTCCCCGGAGCTTTCTTT. The rearrangement joins TRBV19 to TRBJ1-1; no definite D call. Germline loops: CDR1 LNHDA, CDR2 SQIVND (reference sequence). This CDR3 has 12 residues. Trimming removed 5 bases at V and 10 bases at J, with 14 bases between. Full variable domain (missing parts from reference TRBV19 and TRBJ1-1): DGGITQSPKYLFRKEGQNVTLSCEQNLNHDAMYWYRQDPGQGLRLIYYSQIVNDFQKGDIAEGYSVSREKKESFPLTVTSAQKNPTAFYLCASSSSLPGAFFGQGTRLTVV.

J is TRBJ2-1 and V is TRBV21-1; the table calls TRBD2, which could not be checked here. TRBV21-1 is described as a pseudogene. The CDR3 is made up of 16 amino acids. The CDR3 region has the DNA TGTGCCAGCAGCCCTAGCCGGGAGATACCCTACAATGAGCAGTTCTTC. Translation gives CASSPSREIPYNEQFF.

This clone has only one observation. This rearrangement joins TRBV5-5 to TRBJ2-7; tentative D call: TRBD1 (5 bases). V lost 0 bases, J lost 0 bases, and 16 bases lay in between. CDR1 and CDR2 from the germline V gene are SGHKS and YYEKEE (reference sequence). The CDR3 sequence is 17 residues long. Here the CDR3 reads CASSLGGPTWSSYEQYF. The CDR3 DNA is TGTGCCAGCAGCTTGGGGGGCCCGACTTGGAGCTCCTACGAGCAGTACTTC.

The chain links TRBV6-5 to TRBJ1-1, with D possibly being TRBD1 (5 bases). V shed 4 bases and J shed 0 bases, with 15 bases lying between them. This CDR3 has 16 residues. CDR1 MNHEY and CDR2 SVGAGI come from the germline V gene. The CDR3 loop reads CASSLTATEMNTEAFF. The CDR3 nucleotides are TGTGCCAGCAGTTTGACTGCGACAGAAATGAACACTGAAGCTTTCTTT.

The V and J genes are TRBV5-8 and TRBJ2-7; D uncertain. Trimming stripped 0 bases from V and 2 bases from J, with 9 bases between. This CDR3 spans 14 amino acids. CDR1 and CDR2 from the germline V gene are SGHTS and YDEGEE. The CDR3 loop reads CASSLAVFPYEQYF. In nucleotides, the CDR3 is TGTGCCAGCAGCTTGGCAGTTTTCCCCTACGAGCAGTACTTC.

The J gene is TRBJ2-7, the V gene TRBV6-1, with TRBD1 matching over 9 bases. The CDR3 loop spans 16 amino acids. Germline CDR1 and CDR2: MNHNS and SASEGT. Trimming cost V 2 bases and J 3 bases; bases outside gene matches: 8. In DNA form, the CDR3 reads TGTGCCAGCAGTGAAATTCCGGGACAGGGATACTACGAGCAGTACTTC. The encoded protein is CASSEIPGQGYYEQYF.

The chain employs TRBV6-5 and TRBJ1-2; D perhaps matches TRBD1 (5 bases). Per the germline V gene, CDR1 is MNHEY and CDR2 is SVGAGI. The CDR3 spans 13 residues. V lost 4 bases and J 6 bases, leaving 12 bases between the germline ends. The CDR3 DNA is TGTGCCAGCAGTTTGCAGGGTCTCCATGGCTACACCTTC. Encoded protein: CASSLQGLHGYTF.

This clone occurred a few times. This rearrangement joins TRBV19 to TRBJ1-5, with 7 positions matching TRBD1. The CDR3 has 14 amino acids. Looked up from germline, CDR1 is LNHDA and CDR2 is SQIVND (reference sequence). The V segment lost 5 bases and the J segment 5 bases; nucleotides outside the gene matches: 6. The CDR3, as DNA: TGTGCCAGTAGTTGGCAGGGGGAGGATCAGCCCCAGCATTTT. Protein product: CASSWQGEDQPQHF.

The chain combines TRBV6-5 with TRBJ2-2; 9 bases line up with TRBD1. This CDR3 region has 14 residues. The germline V gene encodes CDR1 MNHEY and CDR2 SVGAGI. V lost 4 bases, J lost 5 bases, and 2 bases stayed unmatched. The DNA for the CDR3 is TGTGCCAGCAGTTTACAGGGGGCGACCGGGGAGCTGTTTTTT. It codes for CASSLQGATGELFF.

V gene TRBV4-1 combines with J gene TRBJ1-6; 9 nucleotides agree with TRBD1. The trim removed 4 bases at V and 8 bases at J, leaving 6 bases unmatched. CDR1 and CDR2 (germline): MGHRA, YSYEKL. This CDR3 spans 15 amino acids. Here the CDR3 reads CASSRLGQGDSPLHF. CDR3 nucleotides: TGCGCCAGCAGCCGCCTGGGACAGGGTGATTCACCCCTCCACTTT.

The CDR3 sequence: CASSQVRGKNIQYF. CDR3 sequence (DNA): TGTGCCAGCAGCCAAGTACGGGGGAAAAACATTCAGTACTTC. The V gene is TRBV4-2, the J gene TRBJ2-4, with D possibly matching TRBD2 (6 bases). Germline V gene sequence: CDR1 LGHNA, CDR2 YNFKEQ. The CDR3 is 14 amino acids. Trimming removed 1 base at V and 4 bases at J, with 8 bases between.

This clone occurred once. The chain links TRBV18 to TRBJ1-4, with unresolved D. Deletions cut 5 bases from V and 0 bases from J, with 10 bases between. Germline CDR1 and CDR2: KGHSH and LQKENI. CDR3 length: 15 amino acids. The CDR3 here is CASSINIATNEKLFF. In DNA, the CDR3 is TGTGCCAGCTCAATTAACATTGCAACTAATGAAAAACTGTTTTTT.

The chain is built from TRBV11-2 and TRBJ1-6; weak D call: TRBD1 (6 bases). The V end lost 0 bases, the J end lost 14 bases, and 11 bases lay between the germline ends. This CDR3 spans 13 amino acids. The germline CDR1 and CDR2 sequences are SGHAT and FQNNGV. CDR3 protein: CASSLDRGQALHF. The DNA of the CDR3 is TGTGCCAGCAGCTTAGACCGGGGACAAGCCCTCCACTTT.

V is TRBV19 and J is TRBJ1-1; no definite D call. CDR1 LNHDA and CDR2 SQIVND come from the germline V gene (reference sequence). V was trimmed by 3 bases and J by 5 bases, leaving 16 bases between them. The CDR3 covers 15 residues. CDR3 sequence reads: CASSIAPGGKTEAFF. Here the CDR3 DNA reads TGTGCCAGTAGTATCGCCCCGGGCGGGAAAACTGAAGCTTTCTTT.

The chain uses TRBV5-4 and TRBJ1-1; TRBD1 agrees at 7 bases. The ends lost 3 bases at V and 5 bases at J; junction bases unmatched: 7. The length of the CDR3 is 14 residues. Germline-derived CDR1 and CDR2 are SGHNT and YYREEE (reference sequence). CDR3 sequence: CASSSGDRKTEAFF. The CDR3 DNA reads as TGTGCCAGCAGCTCTGGGGACAGAAAAACTGAAGCTTTCTTT.